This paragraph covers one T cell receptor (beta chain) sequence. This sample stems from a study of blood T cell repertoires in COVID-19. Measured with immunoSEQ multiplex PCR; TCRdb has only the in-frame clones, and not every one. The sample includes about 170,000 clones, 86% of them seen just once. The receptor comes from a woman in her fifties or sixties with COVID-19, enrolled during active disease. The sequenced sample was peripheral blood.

In DNA form, the CDR3 reads TGTGCCTGGAGTGTACAACGAAATTCACCCCTCCACTTT. Protein product: CAWSVQRNSPLHF. The chain has TRBV30 and TRBJ1-6; D gene unclear. Trimming pared 0 bases from V and 7 bases from J, leaving 7 bases between. The germline V gene encodes CDR1 GTSNPN and CDR2 SVGIG (reference sequence). This CDR3 region has 13 residues.